Presented here are 16 T cell receptor beta chains from one specimen sequenced in a study of post-analysis software for immune sequencing data. Whole-study results and caveats: The five TRBV segments detected at higher frequency in patients than in controls included TRBV5-6, TRBV5-1 and TRBV20-1.

Antigens for these TCRs are unknown. Unique molecular identifiers were present in the TCR beta cDNA libraries. A single record per CDR3 protein comes from TCRdb applying MiXCR to the PCR reads. This table holds more than 450,000 distinct CDR3 sequences, around a third found once. The source material was blood. The receptors originated from a girl aged 2-17 years with multiple sclerosis.

This clonotype has a count of ten or more. The V gene is TRBV25-1, the J gene TRBJ2-7; 13 bases align to TRBD2. V dropped 3 bases and J dropped 0; count of bases not matched to a gene: 2. The germline V gene has CDR1 MGHDK and CDR2 SYGVNS. This CDR3 spans 16 amino acids. As DNA, the CDR3 is TGTGCCAGCAGTGATGGGACTAGCGGGACCTCCTACGAGCAGTACTTC. This gives the protein CASSDGTSGTSYEQYF.

This clonotype was observed a handful of times. This chain uses TRBV24-1 with TRBJ1-2, with D perhaps matching TRBD1 (5 bases). The CDR3 loop spans 14 amino acids. The germline V gene has CDR1 KGHDR and CDR2 SFDVKD. With 4 bases removed from V and 9 bases from J, the gap between germline ends came to 17 bases. This chain's CDR3 is CATSEPGTHRSYTF. The CDR3 DNA follows: TGTGCCACCAGTGAACCCGGGACCCACCGGAGCTACACCTTC.

The chain uses TRBV11-2 and TRBJ2-3, with no clear D. V gave up 4 bases and J gave up 6 bases, with 11 bases separating them. Germline lookup yields CDR1 SGHAT and CDR2 FQNNGV. This CDR3 is built from 13 residues. CDR3: CASSWTPPDTQYF. In DNA form, the CDR3 reads TGTGCCAGCAGCTGGACGCCCCCCGATACGCAGTATTTT.

The chain has TRBV9 and TRBJ2-5; 15 bases are shared with TRBD2. The germline V gene has CDR1 SGDLS and CDR2 YYNGEE. The CDR3 has 18 residues. Unmatched junction bases numbered 13, after V lost 5 bases and J lost 5 bases. CDR3 coding DNA: TGTGCCAGCAGTGAGGGACTAGCGGGGGGCCCTAAGCGGGAGACCCAGTACTTC. This translates into CASSEGLAGGPKRETQYF. Combining the CDR3 with reference TRBV9 and TRBJ2-5 gives the whole variable domain DSGVTQTPKHLITATGQRVTLRCSPRSGDLSVYWYQQSLDQGLQFLIQYYNGEERAKGNILERFSAQQFPDLHSELNLSSLELGDSALYFCASSEGLAGGPKRETQYFGPGTRLLVL.

In this sample, this clonotype turned up a few times. The chain recombines TRBV20-1 with TRBJ2-3; D call uncertain. This CDR3 contains 12 residues. V was pared by 5 bases and J by 5 bases, with 11 bases between. Germline assignment: CDR1 DFQATT and CDR2 SNEGSKA (reference sequence). As DNA, the CDR3 is TGCAGTGCTGAGTACTTAGGAGATACGCAGTATTTT. It is translated as CSAEYLGDTQYF.

The V gene is TRBV5-1, the J gene TRBJ2-7; 10 nucleotides line up with TRBD2. The junction had 9 bases not matched to a gene; V was cut back by 2 bases and J by 4 bases. This CDR3 spans 16 amino acids. Germline CDR1 is SGHRS and CDR2 is YFSETQ. CDR3 in DNA: TGCGCCAGCAGCTTACCCTGGACTAGCGGCAGATACGAGCAGTACTTC. It is translated as CASSLPWTSGRYEQYF.

This chain connects TRBV6-5 to TRBJ2-7, with 9 bases identical to TRBD1. Germline CDR1 is MNHEY and CDR2 is SVGAGI. The trim removed 5 bases at V and 9 bases at J, leaving 11 bases unmatched. The CDR3 covers 14 residues. The chain's CDR3 is CASSTGQGTAAQYF. The DNA of the CDR3 is TGTGCCAGCAGTACCGGACAGGGGACAGCTGCGCAGTACTTC.

The V gene is TRBV12-3 or TRBV12-4, the J gene TRBJ1-4, with TRBD1 as a possible D gene (6 bases). V lost 6 bases, J lost 6 bases, and 14 bases lay in between. The CDR3 covers 14 residues. CDR3 residues: CASREGGSHEKLFF. The DNA for the CDR3 is TGTGCCAGCAGAGAAGGGGGGAGTCATGAAAAACTGTTTTTT.

This clonotype was recorded a few times. V gene TRBV9 combines with J gene TRBJ2-1; 7 nucleotides match TRBD2. The CDR3 totals 16 residues. V dropped 3 bases and J dropped 0; count of bases not matched to a gene: 6. Germline V gene data show CDR1 as SGDLS and CDR2 as YYNGEE. In DNA, the CDR3 is TGTGCCAGCAGCGATTCTCGGGGGGTCTCCTACAATGAGCAGTTCTTC. Translating it yields CASSDSRGVSYNEQFF.

The chain is built from TRBV6-5 and TRBJ1-1; D is unresolved. CDR1 and CDR2 from the germline V gene are MNHEY and SVGAGI. This CDR3 contains 15 residues. V was clipped by 6 bases and J by 2 bases, with 16 bases between them. The CDR3 loop is CASSYRRKGNTEAFF. CDR3 bases: TGTGCCAGCAGCTACCGACGCAAGGGAAACACTGAAGCTTTCTTT.

The chain carries TRBV12-3 or TRBV12-4 and TRBJ2-7; 7 bases map to TRBD2. The CDR3 spans 15 residues. The J segment lost 0 bases and the V segment lost 1 base, leaving 3 bases of the junction unmatched. CDR3 protein: CASSLVGGVSYEQYF. CDR3 in DNA: TGTGCCAGCAGTTTAGTGGGGGGGGTCTCCTACGAGCAGTACTTC.

J is TRBJ2-3 and V is TRBV15; tentatively, D is TRBD2 (5 bases). The V end lost 0 bases, the J end lost 6 bases, and 10 bases lay between the germline ends. This CDR3 comprises 14 residues. The germline CDR1 and CDR2 sequences are LNHNV and YYDKDF (reference sequence). CDR3 coding DNA: TGTGCCACCAGCAGAGAGGCCCAGCGGGATACGCAGTATTTT. Its protein product is CATSREAQRDTQYF.

The sample holds a few counts of this clonotype. The chain combines TRBV7-9 with TRBJ1-2; D ambiguous. V lost 4 bases and J 5 bases, leaving 8 bases between the germline ends. Per germline, CDR1 SEHNR and CDR2 FQNEAQ (reference sequence). This CDR3 contains 12 residues. The CDR3 spells CASSSDEYGYTF. The CDR3 region has the DNA TGTGCCAGCAGCTCTGATGAGTATGGCTACACCTTC.

In this sample, this clonotype turned up once. This chain joins TRBV7-9 and TRBJ1-2; weak D call: TRBD1 (5 bases). CDR3 length equals 13 residues. Trimming removed 2 bases from V and 6 bases from J, with 10 bases in between. The V gene's germline CDR1 is SEHNR and CDR2 FQNEAQ (reference sequence). The CDR3 DNA reads TGTGCCAGCAGCTTATTGGACACCCATGGCTACACCTTC. Translation gives CASSLLDTHGYTF.

This clonotype was seen more than once but under ten times. V gene TRBV20-1 combines with J gene TRBJ2-1; D uncertain. Trimming shortened V by 3 bases and J by 2 bases, and 11 bases separated the two germline ends. Germline CDR1 DFQATT, CDR2 SNEGSKA (reference sequence). The CDR3 contains 14 residues. The chain's CDR3 is CSASGAAAYNEQFF. DNA for the CDR3: TGCAGTGCTAGTGGTGCAGCCGCCTACAATGAGCAGTTCTTC.

The CDR3 DNA follows: TGCAGTGCCGGTCCGGGACAGGGATTCCAAGAGACCCAGTACTTC. It encodes CSAGPGQGFQETQYF. The rearrangement uses TRBV20-1 and TRBJ2-5; 9 bases agree with TRBD1. The CDR3 is 15 amino acids. The germline V gene encodes CDR1 DFQATT and CDR2 SNEGSKA (reference sequence). J lost 1 base, V lost 6 bases, and 9 bases had no gene match.